A single T cell receptor (beta chain) is shown here with its context. These data originate in a study of blood T cell repertoires in COVID-19. Whole-study context: Nucleic acid was either cDNA or gDNA, and it came from T cells, B-cell-depleted T cells, or PBMCs.

Methods used by the authors: Amplification with reference gene primers provided the estimates of nucleated cell counts. Clones were sequenced by immunoSEQ multiplex PCR, and TCRdb holds only the in-frame ones, with some missing. V, J and clone size derive from that table, while D and trimming were established from the DNA sequence. Of over 9,500 clones in the sample, 85% to 90% are singletons; the top ten hold roughly 22%. CDR1 and CDR2 (germline): SGHTA, FQGNSA. Trimming pared 5 bases from V and 9 bases from J, leaving 14 bases between. This CDR3 has 13 residues. Sequenced material: peripheral blood. The rearrangement joins TRBV7-2 to TRBJ2-1; maybe TRBD2 (6 bases). The clonotype was recovered from a woman aged 55-69 years with active COVID-19. The CDR3 DNA reads TGTGCCAGCAGCAACCGGAGGGACGGTGAGCAGTTCTTC. Encoded protein: CASSNRRDGEQFF.